These T cell receptor beta chains were read from a single sample in a study of graft-versus-host responses after intestinal transplantation. The antigens for these receptors are not known. The table came from immunoSEQ multiplex PCR; TCRdb's copy has only in-frame clones and leaves some out. The data contain more than 80,000 clones, 80% to 85% of them singletons. The sample was unstimulated CD8+ T cells sorted from spleen or lymph node cells, taken before intestinal transplant. These receptors were collected from a human donor who received an intestinal transplant. CDR3s include the opening cysteine and the closing phenylalanine or tryptophan. The D gene is left open where the match is weak. The size entry is marked missing in some rows and otherwise reads once, few, many or a size class.

v_gene	abundance	d_gene	len	j_gene	CDR3nt	CDR3aa
TRBV4-1	-	-	15	TRBJ1-1	TGCGCCAGCAGCCAACAACAGGGAGGGGACACTGAAGCTTTCTTT	CASSQQQGGDTEAFF
TRBV2	-	-	14	TRBJ2-3	TGCGCCAGCATTTGGACTTCTAGCACAGATACGCAGTATTTT	CASIWTSSTDTQYF
TRBV5-6	-	-	16	TRBJ1-5	TGTGCCAGCAGAGAGAATGGGGCAGGGCTGAATCAGCCCCAGCATTTT	CASRENGAGLNQPQHF
TRBV7-2	-	-	16	TRBJ1-2	TGTGCCAGCAGCTTATTGGCCCCCGGACGGAGCTATGGCTACACCTTC	CASSLLAPGRSYGYTF
TRBV2	few	TRBD1	15	TRBJ1-4	TGTGCCAGCAGTCCTAATGACGGACAGGTCGGAAAACTGTTTTTT	CASSPNDGQVGKLFF
TRBV4-2	-	TRBD2	16	TRBJ2-5	TGTGCCAGCAGCCAAGTTTTACTAGCGGACCAAGAGACCCAGTACTTC	CASSQVLLADQETQYF
TRBV29-1	-	-	14	TRBJ1-1	TGCAGCGTTGCTAAGCCCGGTTCGGGCACTGAAGCTTTCTTT	CSVAKPGSGTEAFF
TRBV7-9	-	-	14	TRBJ2-5	TGTGCCAGCAGCTTAGGGGGCCCGCAAGAGACCCAGTACTTC	CASSLGGPQETQYF
TRBV11-2	-	TRBD1	14	TRBJ2-7	TGTGCCAGCAGCCCTGGACAGGGTCCCTACGAGCAGTACTTC	CASSPGQGPYEQYF
TRBV9	-	-	12	TRBJ2-5	TGTGCCAGCAGCCCGGGGTTTGAGACCCAGTACTTC	CASSPGFETQYF
TRBV7-9	-	TRBD2	17	TRBJ2-7	TGTGCCAGCAGCTTTTCGGTCACGACATCCGGGACTAGAGATCAGTACTTC	CASSFSVTTSGTRDQYF
TRBV10-3	-	TRBD1	15	TRBJ1-1	TGTGCCATCAGTGAGTCGGGGACAGGGGGCACTGAAGCTTTCTTT	CAISESGTGGTEAFF
TRBV6-1	-	-	14	TRBJ2-3	TGTGCCAGCAAAGTCGGCCCTGACACAGATACGCAGTATTTT	CASKVGPDTDTQYF
TRBV9	-	-	15	TRBJ2-7	TGTGCCAGCAGCGGACCCAGGGCCGAGTTGCACGAGCAGTACTTC	CASSGPRAELHEQYF
TRBV7-4	-	-	15	TRBJ1-1	TGTGCCAGCAGCTTAGGGGCAGGGGTGAACACTGAAGCTTTCTTT	CASSLGAGVNTEAFF
TRBV11-3	-	-	15	TRBJ2-5	TGTGCCAGCAGCCCCCGCCGAGCGGGCTGGGAGACCCAGTACTTC	CASSPRRAGWETQYF
TRBV7-9	-	-	15	TRBJ2-1	TGTGCCAGCCCGCGGCGGGATGAGGCTGACAATGAGCAGTTCTTC	CASPRRDEADNEQFF
TRBV6-1	-	TRBD1	15	TRBJ1-2	TGTGCCAGCAGTGAATTGGCAGGGGGCAACTATGGCTACACCTTC	CASSELAGGNYGYTF
TRBV5-1	once	-	14	TRBJ2-7	TGCGCCAGCAGCGAAACCAGGGGAACCTACGAGCAGTACTTC	CASSETRGTYEQYF
TRBV27	once	-	17	TRBJ2-1	TGTGCCAGCAGTTTACCCCGCCAGGGTGGATCCTACAATGAGCAGTTCTTC	CASSLPRQGGSYNEQFF
TRBV4-1	-	-	16	TRBJ2-1	TGCGCCAGCAGCCAACCCTTTATAGGGGCCTACAATGAGCAGTTCTTC	CASSQPFIGAYNEQFF
TRBV15	-	TRBD2	15	TRBJ2-1	TGTGCCACCAGCAGGGGACTAGCGGGAGAAGGTGAGCAGTTCTTC	CATSRGLAGEGEQFF
TRBV2	-	-	14	TRBJ1-6	TGTGCCACCCGGACACACTGCAGAAATTCACCCCTCCACTTT	CATRTHCRNSPLHF
TRBV28	-	-	12	TRBJ2-7	TGTGCCAGCAGTTGGGGTTCCTACGAGCAGTACTTC	CASSWGSYEQYF
TRBV7-9	-	-	13	TRBJ1-2	TGTGCCAGCAGCATCGCGGCCCTCTATGGCTACACCTTC	CASSIAALYGYTF
TRBV7-2	-	TRBD2	15	TRBJ2-5	TGTGCCAGCAGCTTAGTGGGTAGCGGGGGAGAGACCCAGTACTTC	CASSLVGSGGETQYF
TRBV5-1	-	-	16	TRBJ2-7	TGCGCCAGCAGCTTGGCCGGGTACGGCAGTACCTACGAGCAGTACTTC	CASSLAGYGSTYEQYF
TRBV28	-	-	14	TRBJ1-3	TGTGCCAGCAGTCGTCGGATTATATGGGACACCATATATTTT	CASSRRIIWDTIYF
TRBV7-9	few	-	14	TRBJ1-1	TGTGCCAGCAGCTTAGGGACAGCTTACACTGAAGCTTTCTTT	CASSLGTAYTEAFF
TRBV2	-	-	14	TRBJ2-3	TGTGCCAGCAGCGCAGGGGGGATAGATGGGACGCAGTATTTT	CASSAGGIDGTQYF
TRBV6-5	-	-	13	TRBJ2-5	TGTGCCAGCCGACACAGGGAGGGGGAGACCCAGTACTTC	CASRHREGETQYF